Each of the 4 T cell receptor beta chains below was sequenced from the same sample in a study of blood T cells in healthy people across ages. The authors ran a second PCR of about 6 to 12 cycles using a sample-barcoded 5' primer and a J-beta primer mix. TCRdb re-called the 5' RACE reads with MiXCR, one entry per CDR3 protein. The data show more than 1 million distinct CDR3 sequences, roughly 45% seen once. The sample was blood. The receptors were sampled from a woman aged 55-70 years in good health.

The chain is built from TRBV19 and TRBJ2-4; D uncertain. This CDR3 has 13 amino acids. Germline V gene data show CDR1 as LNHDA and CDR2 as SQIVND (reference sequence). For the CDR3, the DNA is TGTGCGCTACCCCACAGAGCCAAAAACATTCAGTACTTC. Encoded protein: CALPHRAKNIQYF.

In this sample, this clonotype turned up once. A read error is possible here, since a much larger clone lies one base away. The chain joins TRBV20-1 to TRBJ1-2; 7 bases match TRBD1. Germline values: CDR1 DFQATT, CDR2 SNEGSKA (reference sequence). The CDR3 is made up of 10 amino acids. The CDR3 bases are TGCATAGCGACAGGGCGGGGCTACACCTTC. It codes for CIATGRGYTF.

This CDR3 is CASSPRPGATSGNTIYF. In nucleotides, the CDR3 is TGTGCCAGCAGTCCCCGGCCAGGGGCCACCTCTGGAAACACCATATATTTT. The rearrangement links TRBV27 to TRBJ1-3, with a tentative D call TRBD1 (6 bases). Germline CDR1 is MNHEY and CDR2 is SMNVEV (reference sequence). The CDR3 loop spans 17 amino acids. Trimming shortened V by 5 bases and J by 0 bases, and 17 bases separated the two germline ends.

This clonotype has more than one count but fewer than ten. In DNA form, the CDR3 reads TGCAGTGCTAGACCCTTGCTAGCGGGAGGGTCCTACGAGCAGTACTTC. Its protein is CSARPLLAGGSYEQYF. This chain connects TRBV20-1 to TRBJ2-7, with TRBD2 matching 12 bases. The CDR3 consists of 16 residues. CDR1 and CDR2 (germline): DFQATT, SNEGSKA (reference sequence). V lost 2 bases, J lost 1 base, and 6 bases stayed unmatched.